This T cell receptor beta chain was identified during a study of beta chain features in type 1 diabetes. Study results and caveats: Shorter templates might be favored by PCR, equally in patients and controls.

Germline V CDR1 and CDR2: SGHNT, YENEEA. This CDR3 is 13 amino acids long. The V end was cut by 6 bases, the J end by 3 bases, with 10 bases between. Of the isolated RNA, all was reverse transcribed, and so the sequenced material was expressed TCRB transcripts. Sequencing used immunoSEQ multiplex PCR; TCRdb keeps in-frame clones, though not all of them. The sample shows hundreds of thousands of clones, 15% to 20% of them seen only once. This clone has more than one count but fewer than ten. Its antigen remains unknown. The genes are TRBV11-3 and TRBJ2-3, with D possibly being TRBD2 (5 bases). This clonotype originated in a woman aged 18-30 years in good health. Source material: naive CD4+ T cells from blood. DNA of the CDR3: TGTGCCAGCAGACAAGCGGCGACAGATACGCAGTATTTT. Its translation: CASRQAATDTQYF. The entire variable domain, with the rest obtained from reference TRBV11-3 and TRBJ2-3, is as follows: EAGVVQSPRYKIIEKKQPVAFWCNPISGHNTLYWYLQNLGQGPELLIRYENEEAVDDSQLPKDRFSAERLKGVDSTLKIQPAELGDSAVYLCASRQAATDTQYFGPGTRLTVL.